The rows below give T cell receptor beta chains drawn from one sample of a study of OX40 agonist ivuxolimab in advanced cancers. TCRdb's copy holds only in-frame clones and misses some; the assay was immunoSEQ multiplex PCR. This table holds under 65,000 clones, less than 95% found once. The sequences come from CD4+ or CD8+ T cells sorted from blood, collected in a trial of the OX40 agonist ivuxolimab. The receptors were gathered from an adult with an advanced solid tumor such as melanoma, head and neck, liver or kidney cancer. Each CDR3 is given with its conserved first and last residue. Fields, in order: D gene, clone size, J gene, V gene, CDR3 protein, CDR3 DNA. The D gene is left open where the match is weak. Clone size, where shown, is once, few, many, or a class for clones that have expanded.

.,.,TRBJ1-5,TRBV6-1,CASSEMDSNQPQHF,TGTGCCAGCAGTGAAATGGATAGCAATCAGCCTCAGCATTTT
.,once,TRBJ2-7,TRBV7-2,CASSLVLGGRGEQYF,TGTGCCAGCAGCTTAGTGTTGGGGGGCCGGGGCGAGCAGTACTTC
.,.,TRBJ2-7,TRBV9,CASSVGEESFSYEQYF,TGTGCCAGCAGCGTAGGGGAGGAGAGCTTCTCCTACGAGCAGTACTTC
.,.,TRBJ1-4,TRBV7-2,CASSPDTSNEKLFF,TGTGCCAGCAGCCCGGACACCTCTAATGAAAAACTGTTTTTT
.,.,TRBJ2-7,TRBV5-6,CASSLGRSSYEQYF,TGTGCCAGCAGCTTGGGCAGGAGCTCCTACGAGCAGTACTTC
.,.,TRBJ1-5,TRBV19,CASSMGGSQHF,TGTGCCAGTAGTATGGGTGGGTCCCAGCATTTT
TRBD2,.,TRBJ2-7,TRBV5-4,CASSSHLWTSGISSYEQYF,TGTGCCAGCAGCTCGCACCTTTGGACTAGCGGGATTAGCTCCTACGAGCAGTACTTC
.,.,TRBJ2-1,TRBV27,CASSLSRGSYNEQFF,TGTGCCAGCAGTTTATCCCGGGGCTCCTACAATGAGCAGTTCTTC
TRBD2,.,TRBJ2-7,TRBV27,CASTPGGTHEQYF,TGTGCCAGCACCCCGGGAGGGACCCACGAGCAGTACTTC
TRBD1,.,TRBJ1-4,TRBV2,CASSEVMQGAGGGYWNEKLFF,TGTGCCAGCAGTGAAGTAATGCAGGGGGCGGGAGGAGGGTATTGGAATGAAAAACTGTTTTTT
TRBD2,.,TRBJ2-1,TRBV6-1,CASSERDITGGLEDNEQFF,TGTGCCAGCAGTGAAAGGGATATAACGGGAGGGCTGGAGGACAATGAGCAGTTCTTC
.,.,TRBJ1-1,TRBV27,CASRGVKEVEAFF,TGTGCCAGCAGGGGGGTCAAAGAGGTTGAAGCTTTCTTT
.,.,TRBJ1-1,TRBV19,CASSIGTRGGNEAFF,TGTGCCAGTAGTATAGGCACTCGGGGCGGTAATGAAGCTTTCTTT
.,once,TRBJ1-1,TRBV7-2,CASSFFGYEAFF,TGTGCCAGCAGCTTCTTTGGGTATGAAGCTTTCTTT
TRBD2,.,TRBJ2-1,TRBV7-9,CASSHPSGGANEQFF,TGTGCCAGCAGCCATCCTAGCGGGGGGGCCAATGAGCAGTTCTTC
TRBD2,once,TRBJ2-7,TRBV27,CASSLGSGGREQYF,TGTGCCAGCAGTTTGGGTAGCGGGGGGAGGGAGCAGTACTTC
TRBD1,.,TRBJ1-1,TRBV5-4,CASSFDRDRGAFF,TGTGCCAGCAGCTTCGACAGGGACCGGGGGGCTTTCTTT
TRBD2,.,TRBJ2-1,TRBV10-2,CASTPGLASYNEQFF,TGCGCCAGCACTCCGGGACTAGCGAGCTACAATGAGCAGTTCTTC
.,.,TRBJ1-3,TRBV2,CASSEGSGNTIYF,TGTGCCAGCAGTGAGGGCTCTGGAAACACCATATATTTT
.,.,TRBJ2-5,TRBV4-1,CASSQATNWENQETQYF,TGCGCCAGCAGCCAAGCTACCAATTGGGAAAACCAAGAGACCCAGTACTTC
.,once,TRBJ2-3,TRBV11-2,CASSPWIAVTSTDTQYF,TGTGCCAGCAGCCCCTGGATAGCAGTGACTAGCACAGATACGCAGTATTTT
.,.,TRBJ1-1,TRBV4-1,CASSLDNMNTEAFF,TGCGCCAGCAGCCTTGACAACATGAACACTGAAGCTTTCTTT
.,.,TRBJ1-5,TRBV6-6,CASSPSGSNQPQHF,TGTGCCAGCAGTCCCTCAGGGAGCAATCAGCCCCAGCATTTT
.,.,TRBJ1-1,TRBV7-6,CASSPGEGLWTEAFF,TGTGCCAGCAGCCCGGGAGAGGGGTTATGGACTGAAGCTTTCTTT
.,.,TRBJ2-1,TRBV13,CASTYFHDEQFF,TGTGCCAGCACATACTTTCACGATGAGCAGTTCTTC
TRBD2,.,TRBJ2-7,TRBV7-9,CASSSTAGGPHEQYF,TGTGCCAGCAGCTCCACAGCGGGAGGGCCCCACGAGCAGTACTTC
TRBD1,.,TRBJ2-5,TRBV18,CASSPTGTGKETQYF,TGTGCCAGCTCCCCGACCGGGACAGGGAAAGAGACCCAGTACTTC
.,few,TRBJ1-2,TRBV30,CAYTDGFGYGYTF,TGTGCCTACACGGACGGTTTTGGCTATGGCTACACCTTC
.,once,TRBJ1-2,TRBV2,CASRMSFEGASYGYTF,TGTGCCAGCAGAATGAGTTTTGAGGGTGCGAGCTATGGCTACACCTTC
.,.,TRBJ2-7,TRBV7-3,CASSLKAYEQYF,TGTGCCAGCAGCTTAAAAGCTTACGAGCAGTACTTC
.,.,TRBJ1-6,TRBV7-3,CASSLESPGRASPLHF,TGTGCCAGCAGCTTAGAGTCCCCGGGGCGCGCTTCACCCCTCCACTTT
TRBD1,.,TRBJ2-1,TRBV7-9,CASSQGQGVFDEQFF,TGTGCCAGCAGCCAAGGACAGGGGGTCTTCGATGAGCAGTTCTTC
.,.,TRBJ2-7,TRBV4-3,CASSPRPGSYEQYF,TGCGCCAGCAGCCCGCGGCCAGGCTCCTACGAGCAGTACTTC
.,.,TRBJ2-1,TRBV7-9,CASSLRGMDEQFF,TGTGCCAGCAGCTTAAGGGGGATGGATGAGCAGTTCTTC
.,.,TRBJ2-7,TRBV7-2,CASSLARRAYEQYF,TGTGCCAGCAGCTTAGCGAGAAGGGCTTACGAGCAGTACTTC
.,.,TRBJ1-1,TRBV11-1,CASSLEARMNTEAFF,TGTGCCAGCAGCTTAGAGGCGAGGATGAACACTGAAGCTTTCTTT
.,few,TRBJ1-6,TRBV7-9,CASSLVRSPGDSPLHF,TGTGCCAGCAGCTTAGTGAGGTCGCCTGGCGATTCACCCCTCCACTTT
.,.,TRBJ2-2,TRBV6-4,CASSGFTGELFF,TGTGCCAGCAGTGGTTTCACCGGGGAGCTGTTTTTT
.,.,TRBJ2-2,TRBV19,CASSWAPNTGELFF,TGTGCCAGTAGTTGGGCTCCCAACACCGGGGAGCTGTTTTTT
.,.,TRBJ1-4,TRBV19,CASSIGLYNEKLFF,TGTGCCAGTAGTATCGGCCTCTATAATGAAAAACTGTTTTTT